The T cell receptor beta chain described here comes from a study of blood T cell repertoires in COVID-19. Study information: From T cells, B-cell-depleted T cells, or PBMCs came the material, which was cDNA or gDNA.

Trimming shortened V by 2 bases and J by 4 bases, and 2 bases separated the two germline ends. CDR3 size: 11 residues. The protocol was immunoSEQ multiplex PCR, while the TCRdb copy is restricted to in-frame clones and leaves out a portion. The repertoire holds some 29,000 clones, with roughly three quarters as singletons. The sequence was collected from a woman between 65 and 79 years old with acute or convalescent COVID-19. The chain has TRBV12-3 or TRBV12-4 and TRBJ1-2; D remains ambiguous. The sample consisted of peripheral blood. The CDR3 coding sequence is TGTGCCAGCAGTTTACTCTATGGCTACACCTTC. Its translation is CASSLLYGYTF.